The next 31 T cell receptor beta chains were all read from a single sample in a study of OX40 agonist ivuxolimab in advanced cancers. Assay used: immunoSEQ multiplex PCR; TCRdb lists only in-frame clones, some missing. The repertoire holds roughly 60,000 clones, with more than 85% as singletons. Sequencing was performed on CD4+ or CD8+ T cells sorted from blood, taken in a trial of the OX40 agonist ivuxolimab. These receptors came from an adult with an advanced solid tumor such as melanoma, head and neck, liver or kidney cancer.

CDR3: CTSSHGAGGYQETQYF. The CDR3 DNA sequence: TGCACCAGCAGCCACGGTGCGGGGGGGTACCAAGAGACCCAGTACTTC. The V and J genes are TRBV1 and TRBJ2-5; the tabulated D call, TRBD2, remains unverified against the DNA. TRBV1 has pseudogene status. This CDR3 comprises 16 residues.

For this clone: The sample holds other DNA sequences that translate to the same CDR3. The chain carries TRBV2 and TRBJ2-5, with 10 bases aligning to TRBD2. There are 15 residues in the CDR3. Germline lookup yields CDR1 SNHLY and CDR2 FYNNEI. V trimming: 4 bases; J trimming: 7 bases; junction bases outside the gene matches: 9. In DNA, the CDR3 is TGTGCCAGCAGTGTCTCCCTAGCGGGGGCCGCGACCCAGTACTTC. It translates to CASSVSLAGAATQYF.

This clone was seen a few times. The chain has TRBV11-2 and TRBJ1-1, with D perhaps TRBD1 (5 bases). V lost 2 bases, J lost 3 bases, and 13 bases lay in between. The CDR3 length is 15 residues. Germline assignment: CDR1 SGHAT and CDR2 FQNNGV. The CDR3 loop reads CASSLQTGPYTEAFF. The CDR3 nucleotides are TGTGCCAGCAGCTTACAAACGGGGCCCTACACTGAAGCTTTCTTT. Drawing the rest from reference TRBV11-2 and TRBJ1-1, the complete variable domain is EAGVAQSPRYKIIEKRQSVAFWCNPISGHATLYWYQQILGQGPKLLIQFQNNGVVDDSQLPKDRFSAERLKGVDSTLKIQPAKLEDSAVYLCASSLQTGPYTEAFFGQGTRLTVV.

V is TRBV19 and J is TRBJ1-2, with 8 bases lining up with TRBD1. The CDR3 has 14 amino acids. The trim removed 7 bases at V and 5 bases at J, leaving 9 bases unmatched. Germline-derived CDR1 and CDR2 are LNHDA and SQIVND (reference sequence). Here the CDR3 reads CASIPQGAWYGYTF. The DNA for the CDR3 is TGTGCCAGTATCCCCCAGGGGGCATGGTATGGCTACACCTTC.

The chain has TRBV6-1 and TRBJ1-1; D gene unclear. Trimming left V 2 bases short and J 2 bases short, with 9 bases between. Germline lookup yields CDR1 MNHNS and CDR2 SASEGT. The CDR3 is 14 amino acids. Here the CDR3 DNA reads TGTGCCAGCAGTGAACGTAGTGGAAACACTGAAGCTTTCTTT. This codes for CASSERSGNTEAFF.

This chain uses TRBV9 with TRBJ2-3; D is unclear. V was pared by 0 bases and J by 4 bases, with 6 bases between. Germline V gene data show CDR1 as SGDLS and CDR2 as YYNGEE. The CDR3 is made up of 13 amino acids. CDR3 residues: CASSVAQPDTQYF. CDR3 in DNA: TGTGCCAGCAGCGTAGCGCAACCAGATACGCAGTATTTT.

The rearrangement uses TRBV9 and TRBJ2-1; D not resolved. V lost 3 bases and J 10 bases, leaving 20 bases between the germline ends. CDR1 and CDR2 from the germline V gene are SGDLS and YYNGEE. The length of the CDR3 is 15 residues. CDR3 protein: CASSGRALSGSEQFF. CDR3 sequence (DNA): TGTGCCAGCAGCGGCCGGGCCCTGTCTGGGTCCGAGCAGTTCTTC.

This chain joins TRBV19 and TRBJ2-3, with 11 bases aligning to TRBD1. Looked up from germline, CDR1 is LNHDA and CDR2 is SQIVND (reference sequence). Germline trimming cut 5 bases from V and 6 bases from J; bases unmatched to any gene: 7. The CDR3 is 15 residues long. The CDR3 nucleotides read TGTGCCAGTAGTCCCCGGACAGGGGGCCTTGATACGCAGTATTTT. Protein product: CASSPRTGGLDTQYF.

This clone was observed a single time. J is TRBJ1-5 and V is TRBV9, with D perhaps TRBD1 (6 bases). The germline V gene has CDR1 SGDLS and CDR2 YYNGEE. V lost 3 bases to trimming and J lost 5 bases, with 9 bases between them. The CDR3 is 13 amino acids. The CDR3 region is CASSARTDQPQHF. CDR3 in DNA: TGTGCCAGCAGCGCAAGGACAGATCAGCCCCAGCATTTT.

About this clone: Other nucleotide sequences from this sample produce the same CDR3. V gene TRBV9 combines with J gene TRBJ1-1; the D gene is possibly TRBD1 (5 bases). The CDR3 sequence is 14 residues long. V was pared by 2 bases and J by 8 bases, with 16 bases between. CDR1 and CDR2 from the germline V gene are SGDLS and YYNGEE. Here the CDR3 DNA reads TGTGCCAGCAGCGTGAATGGGGGTCTGGGGGAAGCTTTCTTT. Amino acid sequence: CASSVNGGLGEAFF.

The chain links TRBV9 to TRBJ2-3; 9 positions match TRBD1. The CDR3 spans 16 residues. The junction had 4 bases not matched to a gene; V was cut back by 0 bases and J by 2 bases. Germline assignment: CDR1 SGDLS and CDR2 YYNGEE. CDR3 sequence: CASSVGRDRDTDTQYF. The CDR3 DNA reads TGTGCCAGCAGCGTAGGGCGGGACAGGGACACAGATACGCAGTATTTT.

V is TRBV7-2 and J is TRBJ1-3; D uncertain. Germline CDR1 reads SGHTA; CDR2 reads FQGNSA. The CDR3 covers 13 residues. Trimming left V 2 bases short and J 6 bases short, with 8 bases between. CDR3 region: CASSLITPNTIYF. The DNA for the CDR3 is TGTGCCAGCAGCTTAATCACCCCAAACACCATATATTTT.

This clone was detected once. The CDR3 DNA is TGTGCCAGCAGCCAAGGGACTTCCTATGGCTACACCTTC. Its translation is CASSQGTSYGYTF. The chain has TRBV14 and TRBJ1-2; no reliable D call. This CDR3 comprises 13 residues. Germline CDR1 is SGHDN and CDR2 is FVKESK. The ends were cut back, 1 base at V and 4 bases at J, with 7 bases in the middle.

The genes are TRBV4-3 and TRBJ2-5; 7 nucleotides align to TRBD1. J was trimmed by 7 bases and V by 0 bases; bases with no gene match: 8. The V gene's germline CDR1 is LGHNA and CDR2 YSLEER. CDR3 size: 15 residues. CDR3 nucleotide sequence: TGCGCCAGCAGCCAAGAAATGGGGACAGCGAGGACCCAGTACTTC. It codes for CASSQEMGTARTQYF.

This clone was seen once. The V gene is TRBV7-2, the J gene TRBJ1-5; D gene unclear. The CDR3 extends over 14 amino acids. The germline V gene has CDR1 SGHTA and CDR2 FQGNSA. V lost 2 bases, J lost 7 bases, and 12 bases lay in between. The CDR3 is CASSLKALGQPQHF. The CDR3 nucleotides are TGTGCCAGCAGCTTAAAAGCTTTAGGACAGCCCCAGCATTTT.

The CDR3 DNA is TGTGCCAGCAGCCAAGGGCTTGGGGAAGGTCCGGGAGCAAAAGTTAGAAACACCATATATTTT. Translation: CASSQGLGEGPGAKVRNTIYF. The chain is built from TRBV14 and TRBJ1-3; D unresolved. Per germline, CDR1 SGHDN and CDR2 FVKESK. This CDR3 region has 21 residues. V was trimmed by 1 base and J by 5 bases, leaving 30 bases between them. The whole variable domain, filled in from reference TRBV14 and TRBJ1-3, reads EAGVTQFPSHSVIEKGQTVTLRCDPISGHDNLYWYRRVMGKEIKFLLHFVKESKQDESGMPNNRFLAERTGGTYSTLKVQPAELEDSGVYFCASSQGLGEGPGAKVRNTIYFGEGSWLTVV.

This chain connects TRBV28 to TRBJ2-7; D may correspond to TRBD1 or TRBD2 (5 bases each). Germline loops: CDR1 MDHEN, CDR2 SYDVKM. The CDR3 is made up of 15 amino acids. Trimming left V 7 bases short and J 0 bases short, with 16 bases between. The CDR3 region has the DNA TGTGCCAGCACCTCCGGGACCCTCGGCTCCTACGAGCAGTACTTC. Encoded protein: CASTSGTLGSYEQYF.

CDR3 sequence (DNA): TGCGCCAGCAGCTTGGGGCTAGGGACAGCCCCTATTAAGAACTATGGCTACACCTTC. As protein: CASSLGLGTAPIKNYGYTF. The genes are TRBV5-1 and TRBJ1-2; 7 bases agree with TRBD1. The germline V gene has CDR1 SGHRS and CDR2 YFSETQ. V lost 0 bases to trimming and J lost 2 bases; unmatched junction nucleotides: 16. This CDR3 comprises 19 residues. The full variable domain, with the rest looked up from reference TRBV5-1 and TRBJ1-2, is KAGVTQTPRYLIKTRGQQVTLSCSPISGHRSVSWYQQTPGQGLQFLFEYFSETQRNKGNFPGRFSGRQFSNSRSEMNVSTLELGDSALYLCASSLGLGTAPIKNYGYTFGSGTRLTVV.

The chain joins TRBV6-5 to TRBJ2-7; D gene ambiguous. Germline loops: CDR1 MNHEY, CDR2 SVGAGI. This CDR3 has 14 amino acids. V was trimmed by 7 bases and J by 0 bases, leaving 13 bases between them. CDR3 loop: CASTHVMSSYEQYF. The CDR3 nucleotides are TGTGCCAGCACCCACGTGATGAGCTCCTACGAGCAGTACTTC.

V is TRBV5-1 and J is TRBJ1-1; D gene unclear. Trimming took 0 bases from V and 1 from J, leaving 7 bases between them. CDR1 and CDR2 from the germline V gene are SGHRS and YFSETQ. This CDR3 is built from 14 residues. The CDR3 is CASSLGQPNTEAFF. CDR3 nucleotides: TGCGCCAGCAGCTTGGGACAACCGAACACTGAAGCTTTCTTT.

The chain employs TRBV6-4 and TRBJ1-1, with D perhaps TRBD1 (5 bases). This CDR3 has 13 residues. Per germline, CDR1 MRHNA and CDR2 SNTAGT. V was trimmed by 0 bases and J by 12 bases, leaving 14 bases between them. CDR3 coding DNA: TGTGCCAGCAGTGACTCCACAGGCCGGCCGCCTTTCTTT. This gives the protein CASSDSTGRPPFF.

V usage is TRBV7-2 and J usage is TRBJ2-5, with 8 bases lining up with TRBD2. The CDR3 spans 16 residues. With 5 bases clipped from V and 9 bases from J, the junction kept 17 bases outside the gene matches. Looked up from germline, CDR1 is SGHTA and CDR2 is FQGNSA. The CDR3 sequence is CASSPWEAGGARAQYF. In nucleotides, the CDR3 is TGTGCCAGCAGCCCCTGGGAGGCGGGGGGTGCACGGGCCCAGTACTTC.

V and J are TRBV5-1 and TRBJ1-5; D remains unclear. The CDR3 contains 15 residues. Deletions cut 0 bases from V and 0 bases from J, with 7 bases between. Germline V gene lookup returns CDR1 SGHRS and CDR2 YFSETQ. CDR3 DNA sequence: TGCGCCAGCAGCTTGGACGGGCTTAGCAATCAGCCCCAGCATTTT. Translating gives CASSLDGLSNQPQHF.

The chain links TRBV27 to TRBJ1-5; a weak D match, TRBD1 (5 bases). The CDR3 has 15 residues. V lost 6 bases and J 0 bases, leaving 12 bases between the germline ends. CDR1 MNHEY and CDR2 SMNVEV come from the germline V gene (reference sequence). CDR3 coding DNA: TGTGCCAGCAGGATAATAGGGGATAGCAATCAGCCCCAGCATTTT. It specifies CASRIIGDSNQPQHF.

The chain combines TRBV4-1 with TRBJ1-5, with D hard to call. The CDR3 consists of 14 residues. From germline, CDR1 is MGHRA and CDR2 YSYEKL. With 0 bases removed from V and 4 bases from J, the gap between germline ends came to 7 bases. The CDR3 bases are TGCGCCAGCAGCCAAGATCGTGGGAATCAGCCCCAGCATTTT. Its protein is CASSQDRGNQPQHF.

This clone was detected a few times. The J gene is TRBJ1-2, the V gene TRBV2; D is ambiguous. From germline, CDR1 is SNHLY and CDR2 FYNNEI. The CDR3 contains 13 residues. Deletions cut 6 bases from V and 4 bases from J, with 12 bases between. The CDR3 DNA sequence: TGTGCCAGCAGGGTATTAAATAGCTATGGCTACACCTTC. It encodes CASRVLNSYGYTF.

The rearrangement joins TRBV5-5 to TRBJ1-1; D call uncertain. The V and J ends lost 3 bases and 3 bases respectively, with 12 bases between them. This CDR3 has 14 amino acids. Germline CDR1 and CDR2: SGHKS and YYEKEE (reference sequence). The CDR3 DNA is TGTGCCAGCAGCTCCGACACGGCGGACACTGAAGCTTTCTTT. Protein sequence: CASSSDTADTEAFF.

This clone was counted a single time. This chain links TRBV19 with TRBJ1-4, with unresolved D. Trimming left V 4 bases short and J 4 bases short, with 10 bases between. Germline loops: CDR1 LNHDA, CDR2 SQIVND (reference sequence). The CDR3 spans 14 residues. DNA of the CDR3: TGTGCCAGTAGTAGGAGGGAGCATAATGAAAAACTGTTTTTT. It codes for CASSRREHNEKLFF.

The chain joins TRBV2 to TRBJ1-4; a weak D match, TRBD1 (6 bases). The CDR3 spans 14 residues. V lost 6 bases and J lost 0, with 8 bases in between. Looked up from germline, CDR1 is SNHLY and CDR2 is FYNNEI. As DNA, the CDR3 is TGTGCCAGCAGCGGGACAACAACTAATGAAAAACTGTTTTTT. Its translation is CASSGTTTNEKLFF.

V and J are TRBV4-2 and TRBJ1-5; 11 nucleotides agree with TRBD1. J gave up 4 bases and V 3 bases, and 5 bases lay outside the gene matches. Germline V lookup: CDR1 LGHNA, CDR2 YNFKEQ. CDR3 size: 16 residues. The CDR3 loop is CASSQGRDRGNQPQHF. The CDR3 DNA reads as TGTGCCAGCAGCCAGGGCCGGGACAGGGGGAATCAGCCCCAGCATTTT.

About this clone: One end of the junction is discordant with germline, which a read error may explain. V usage is TRBV5-5 and J usage is TRBJ1-1; no firm D call. CDR1 and CDR2 (germline): SGHKS, YYEKEE (reference sequence). The CDR3 is 14 residues long. The CDR3 DNA sequence: TGTGCCAGCAGTTTGGGAGCGAAGAGCACTGAAGCTTTCTTT. Translated: CASSLGAKSTEAFF.